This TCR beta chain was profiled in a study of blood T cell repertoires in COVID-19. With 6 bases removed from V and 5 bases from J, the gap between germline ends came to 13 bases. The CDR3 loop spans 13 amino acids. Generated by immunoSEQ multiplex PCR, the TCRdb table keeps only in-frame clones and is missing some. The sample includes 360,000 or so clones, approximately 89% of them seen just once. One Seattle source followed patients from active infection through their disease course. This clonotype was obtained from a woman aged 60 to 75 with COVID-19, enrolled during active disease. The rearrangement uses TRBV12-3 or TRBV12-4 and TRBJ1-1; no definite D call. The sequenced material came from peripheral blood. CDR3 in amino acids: CASSPPPRTEAFF. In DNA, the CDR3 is TGTGCCAGCAGCCCCCCCCCTAGGACTGAAGCTTTCTTT.